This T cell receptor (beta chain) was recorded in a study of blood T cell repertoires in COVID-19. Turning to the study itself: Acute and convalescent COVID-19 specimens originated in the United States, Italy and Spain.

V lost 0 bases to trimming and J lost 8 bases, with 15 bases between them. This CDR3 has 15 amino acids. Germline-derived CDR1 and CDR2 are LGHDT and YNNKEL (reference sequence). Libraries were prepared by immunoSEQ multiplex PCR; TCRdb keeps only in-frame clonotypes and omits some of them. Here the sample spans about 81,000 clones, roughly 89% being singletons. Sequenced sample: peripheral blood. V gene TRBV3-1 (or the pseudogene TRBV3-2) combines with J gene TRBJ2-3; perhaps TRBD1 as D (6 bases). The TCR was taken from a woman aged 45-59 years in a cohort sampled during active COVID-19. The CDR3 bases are TGTGCCAGCAGCCAAGAAGGGGGTGCCGCTAGTACGCAGTATTTT. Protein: CASSQEGGAASTQYF.